This T cell receptor beta chain was recovered during a study of neurological immune-mediated disorders. The CDR3 loop spans 18 amino acids. The V end lost 5 bases, the J end lost 4 bases, and 25 bases lay between the germline ends. General study results and limits: Private repertoires in all groups were suggested by the absence of shared CDR3 amino acid sequences among expanded clones across subjects.

TCRdb reanalysed the 5' RACE reads using MiXCR and keeps one entry per CDR3 protein. Of under 40,000 distinct CDR3 sequences in the sample, roughly an eighth were seen once. This clonotype came up many times. Its antigen is not identified. V is TRBV12-3 or TRBV12-4 and J is TRBJ2-3; tentatively, D is TRBD1 (8 bases). The source material was PBMCs. The clonotype comes from a woman aged 45-60 years with HTLV-1-associated myelopathy (HAM/TSP). The CDR3 loop is CASSPTRGRGLGADTQYF. As DNA, the CDR3 is TGTGCCAGCAGTCCTACCAGGGGGCGGGGGCTCGGGGCAGATACGCAGTATTTT.